The 11 T cell receptor beta chains below all came from one sample that was sequenced in a study of CD8 T cells in ankylosing spondylitis. Findings and limits, study-wide: What seemed typical of ankylosing spondylitis blood was a TCR beta motif built from several highly homologous variants.

Antigen specificity for these receptors is unknown. TCRdb re-derived calls from the 5' RACE reads in MiXCR, one entry per CDR3 protein. The sample comprises around 540,000 distinct CDR3 sequences, roughly 12% of which are singletons, and almost 7% rests with the top ten. The sequencing input was blood, either unsorted or a sorted T cell fraction (not recorded which). These receptors all stem from a male donor with ankylosing spondylitis.

This clonotype appeared a few times. The rearrangement links TRBV18 to TRBJ1-1; possible D gene TRBD1, 5 bases. The CDR3 covers 14 residues. The V and J ends lost 3 bases and 5 bases respectively, with 13 bases between them. The germline V gene has CDR1 KGHSH and CDR2 LQKENI. The CDR3: CASSPPPGLTEAFF. CDR3 sequence (DNA): TGTGCCAGCTCACCTCCTCCGGGGCTAACTGAAGCTTTCTTT. The full variable domain, in which reference TRBV18 and TRBJ1-1 provide the parts outside the CDR3, is NAGVMQNPRHLVRRRGQEARLRCSPMKGHSHVYWYRQLPEEGLKFMVYLQKENIIDESGMPKERFSAEFPKEGPSILRIQQVVRGDSAAYFCASSPPPGLTEAFFGQGTRLTVV.

The chain joins TRBV7-8 to TRBJ2-1; 13 bases map to TRBD2. The junction had 5 bases not matched to a gene; V was cut back by 5 bases and J by 4 bases. Looked up from germline, CDR1 is SGHVS and CDR2 is FQNEAQ. The CDR3 contains 16 residues. Written as DNA, the CDR3 is TGTGCCAGCAGCCCAACGGGACTAGCGGGATACAATGAGCAGTTCTTC. Translation gives CASSPTGLAGYNEQFF.

The V and J genes are TRBV30 and TRBJ1-1; D remains ambiguous. CDR1 and CDR2 from the germline V gene are GTSNPN and SVGIG (reference sequence). The CDR3 consists of 12 residues. V was pared by 2 bases and J by 0 bases, with 4 bases between. This chain's CDR3 is CAWSSLNTEAFF. The CDR3, as DNA: TGTGCCTGGAGTTCTTTGAACACTGAAGCTTTCTTT.

The chain combines TRBV20-1 with TRBJ2-7; possible D gene TRBD2, 5 bases. The germline V gene encodes CDR1 DFQATT and CDR2 SNEGSKA (reference sequence). V was clipped by 6 bases and J by 0 bases, with 15 bases between them. The CDR3 spans 14 residues. The DNA of the CDR3 is TGCAGTGCAATTTCCCGGACTTCCTCCTACGAGCAGTACTTC. Its translation is CSAISRTSSYEQYF.

This clonotype has more than one count but fewer than ten. The J gene is TRBJ2-2, the V gene TRBV14, with D possibly matching TRBD2 (5 bases). Germline V lookup: CDR1 SGHDN, CDR2 FVKESK. V dropped 6 bases and J dropped 6 bases, with 5 bases sitting between them. The CDR3 has 11 amino acids. The CDR3 DNA reads as TGTGCCAGCAGGAGGGCCGGGGAGCTGTTTTTT. This translates into CASRRAGELFF.

This sequence joins TRBV12-3 or TRBV12-4 and TRBJ1-1; D is perhaps TRBD1 (5 bases). CDR3 size: 13 residues. Between the trimmed V and J ends, which lost 2 bases and 8 bases, there was a span of 12 bases. The DNA for the CDR3 is TGTGCCAGCAGTTTACAAGGACACGCCGAAGCTTTCTTT. Amino acids: CASSLQGHAEAFF.

This clonotype was seen at least ten times. This chain links TRBV6-2 or TRBV6-3 with TRBJ1-5; tentatively, D is TRBD1 (6 bases). This CDR3 contains 15 residues. V lost 0 bases to trimming and J lost 5 bases, with 11 bases between them. Germline assignment: CDR1 MNHEY and CDR2 SVGEGT. The CDR3 region is CASSYSPGAYQPQHF. The CDR3 nucleotides are TGTGCCAGCAGTTACTCACCGGGGGCATATCAGCCCCAGCATTTT.

The chain couples TRBV5-1 to TRBJ1-6; TRBD1 might be the D (5 bases). V lost 0 bases, J lost 3 bases, and 10 bases lay in between. The CDR3 spans 16 residues. Germline loops: CDR1 SGHRS, CDR2 YFSETQ. The CDR3 nucleotides are TGCGCCAGCAGCTTGGAGGGACTCATCTATAATTCACCCCTCCACTTT. Translated, it gives CASSLEGLIYNSPLHF.

At least ten counts were recorded for this clonotype. The rearrangement joins TRBV7-9 to TRBJ2-4, with TRBD1 identical over 8 bases. Losses at the gene ends were 5 bases for V and 9 bases for J; bases not matched to a gene: 6. Germline V CDR1 and CDR2: SEHNR, FQNEAQ (reference sequence). The length of the CDR3 is 13 residues. The CDR3 DNA sequence: TGTGCCAGCAGCCGGACAGGGATTGGCATTCAGTACTTC. Protein: CASSRTGIGIQYF.

This clonotype was observed a handful of times. The rearrangement joins TRBV10-3 to TRBJ2-2; TRBD2 aligns across 12 bases. From germline, CDR1 is ENHRY and CDR2 SYGVKD. This CDR3 contains 17 residues. V gave up 3 bases and J gave up 7 bases; unmatched junction bases: 9. CDR3: CAISERPSGRANGELFF. The CDR3 DNA follows: TGTGCCATCAGTGAACGACCTAGCGGGAGGGCCAACGGGGAGCTGTTTTTT.

This clonotype was counted a few times. This chain links TRBV4-1 with TRBJ1-5; TRBD1 matches at 7 bases. V lost 2 bases to trimming and J lost 3 bases; unmatched junction nucleotides: 7. The CDR3 extends over 16 amino acids. CDR1 is MGHRA, CDR2 YSYEKL, per germline. The CDR3 DNA is TGCGCCAGCAGCCAATCACCCGGGACAGTCAATCAGCCCCAGCATTTT. Translated: CASSQSPGTVNQPQHF.